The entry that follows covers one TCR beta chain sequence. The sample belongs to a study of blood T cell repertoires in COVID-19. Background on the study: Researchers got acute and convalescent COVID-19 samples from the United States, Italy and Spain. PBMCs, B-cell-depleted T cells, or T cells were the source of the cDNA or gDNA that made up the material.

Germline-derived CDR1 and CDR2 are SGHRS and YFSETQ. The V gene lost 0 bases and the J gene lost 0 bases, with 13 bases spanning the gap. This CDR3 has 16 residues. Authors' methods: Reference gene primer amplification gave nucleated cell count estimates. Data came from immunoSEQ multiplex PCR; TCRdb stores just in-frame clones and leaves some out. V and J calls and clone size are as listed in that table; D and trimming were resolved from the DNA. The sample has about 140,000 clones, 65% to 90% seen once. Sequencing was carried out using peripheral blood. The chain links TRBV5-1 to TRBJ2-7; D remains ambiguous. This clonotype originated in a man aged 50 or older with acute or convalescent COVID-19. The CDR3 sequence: CASSLGQAQPSYEQYF. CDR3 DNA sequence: TGCGCCAGCAGCTTGGGGCAGGCTCAACCCTCCTACGAGCAGTACTTC. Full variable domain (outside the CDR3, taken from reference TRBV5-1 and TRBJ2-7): KAGVTQTPRYLIKTRGQQVTLSCSPISGHRSVSWYQQTPGQGLQFLFEYFSETQRNKGNFPGRFSGRQFSNSRSEMNVSTLELGDSALYLCASSLGQAQPSYEQYFGPGTRLTVT.